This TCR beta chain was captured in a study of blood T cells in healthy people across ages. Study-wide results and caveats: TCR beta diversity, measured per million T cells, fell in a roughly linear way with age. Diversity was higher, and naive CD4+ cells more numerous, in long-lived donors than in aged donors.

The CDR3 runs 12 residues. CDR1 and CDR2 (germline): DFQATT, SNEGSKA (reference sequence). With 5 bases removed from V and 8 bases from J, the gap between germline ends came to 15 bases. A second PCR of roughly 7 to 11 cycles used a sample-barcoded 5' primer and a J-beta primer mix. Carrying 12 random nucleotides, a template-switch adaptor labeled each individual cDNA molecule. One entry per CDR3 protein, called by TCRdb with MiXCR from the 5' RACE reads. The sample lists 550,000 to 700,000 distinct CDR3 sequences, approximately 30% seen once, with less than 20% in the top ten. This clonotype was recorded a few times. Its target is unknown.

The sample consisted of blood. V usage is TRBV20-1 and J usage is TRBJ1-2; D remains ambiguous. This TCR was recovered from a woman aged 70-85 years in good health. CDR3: CSAGRPVDGYTF. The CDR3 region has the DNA TGCAGTGCTGGAAGACCGGTCGACGGCTACACCTTC.